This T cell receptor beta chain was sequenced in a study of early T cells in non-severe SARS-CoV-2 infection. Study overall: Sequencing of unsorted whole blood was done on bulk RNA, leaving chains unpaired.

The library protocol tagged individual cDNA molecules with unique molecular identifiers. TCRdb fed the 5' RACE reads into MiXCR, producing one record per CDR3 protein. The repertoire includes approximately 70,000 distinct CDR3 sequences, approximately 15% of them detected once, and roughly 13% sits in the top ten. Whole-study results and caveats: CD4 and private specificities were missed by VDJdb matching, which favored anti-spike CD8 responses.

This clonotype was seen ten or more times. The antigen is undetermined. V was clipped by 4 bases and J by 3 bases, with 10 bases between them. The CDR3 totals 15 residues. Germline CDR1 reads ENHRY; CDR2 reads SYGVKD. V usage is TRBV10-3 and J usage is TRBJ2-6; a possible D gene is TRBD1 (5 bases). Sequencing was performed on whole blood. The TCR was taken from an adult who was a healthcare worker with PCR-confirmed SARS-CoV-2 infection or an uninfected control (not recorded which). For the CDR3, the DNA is TGTGCCATCAGTGCTGGGGCAGGTGGGGCCAACGTCCTGACTTTC. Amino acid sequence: CAISAGAGGANVLTF.